The 7 T cell receptor beta chains given below trace back to one sample, sequenced in a study of neoadjuvant anti-PD-1 for oral cavity cancer. Method: immunoSEQ multiplex PCR; TCRdb's copy keeps in-frame clones and lacks some. Here the sample spans about 23,000 clones, around 26% being singletons. Time point meaning: after neoadjuvant nivolumab, at surgical resection. The material was tumor tissue, obtained after nivolumab (anti-PD-1) treatment. The receptors come from a person aged 40-85 years with oral cavity squamous cell carcinoma.

This chain connects TRBV11-2 to TRBJ1-6, with 8 bases fitting TRBD1. There are 15 residues in the CDR3. CDR1 SGHAT and CDR2 FQNNGV come from the germline V gene. J gave up 10 bases and V 1 base, and 6 bases lay outside the gene matches. This CDR3 reads CASSLGTGMGSPLHF. In DNA form, the CDR3 reads TGTGCCAGCAGCTTAGGGACAGGGATGGGGTCACCCCTCCACTTT.

The chain links TRBV5-6 to TRBJ2-5; 8 positions match TRBD2. Germline V gene lookup returns CDR1 SGHDT and CDR2 YYEEEE. With V trimmed by 1 base and J by 4 bases, 15 bases remained unmatched. The CDR3 covers 18 residues. The CDR3 protein is CASSLTGGPGGGRETQYF. The CDR3 DNA follows: TGTGCCAGCAGCTTGACGGGGGGGCCGGGAGGCGGGAGAGAGACCCAGTACTTC.

At least ten counts were recorded for this clone. Distinct nucleotide sequences in the sample also encode this CDR3. The V call is TRBV27, the J call TRBJ2-7; D remains ambiguous. The ends were cut back, 2 bases at V and 3 bases at J, with 2 bases in the middle. The length of the CDR3 is 11 residues. CDR1 MNHEY and CDR2 SMNVEV come from the germline V gene (reference sequence). DNA for the CDR3: TGTGCCAGCAGTTTAGGCTACGAGCAGTACTTC. Its translation is CASSLGYEQYF.

The V and J genes are TRBV13 and TRBJ2-3; D is perhaps TRBD2 (5 bases). The V gene lost 7 bases and the J gene lost 0 bases, with 14 bases spanning the gap. Germline V gene lookup returns CDR1 PRHDT and CDR2 FYEKMQ (reference sequence). There are 15 residues in the CDR3. The CDR3 region is CASITRWASTDTQYF. The CDR3 bases are TGTGCCAGCATCACTAGATGGGCAAGCACAGATACGCAGTATTTT.

This chain links TRBV2 with TRBJ1-5; perhaps TRBD1 as D (5 bases). Trimming removed 2 bases from V and 5 bases from J, with 13 bases in between. Germline CDR1 SNHLY, CDR2 FYNNEI. This CDR3 region has 15 residues. The CDR3 DNA reads TGTGCCAGCAGTGAATCCCGGGGAGGGGATCAGCCCCAGCATTTT. This translates into CASSESRGGDQPQHF.

This clone was observed a handful of times. This sequence joins TRBV7-6 and TRBJ1-5, with D possibly being TRBD1 (6 bases). The CDR3 consists of 15 residues. Per the germline V gene, CDR1 is SGHVS and CDR2 is FNYEAQ. The V gene lost 5 bases and the J gene lost 0 bases, with 11 bases spanning the gap. The CDR3 DNA is TGTGCCAGCAGCCTTGGACAGTATAGCAATCAGCCCCAGCATTTT. Amino acids: CASSLGQYSNQPQHF.

In this sample, this clone turned up many times. This chain uses TRBV4-1 with TRBJ2-1; tentative D call: TRBD1 (5 bases). Germline V gene lookup returns CDR1 MGHRA and CDR2 YSYEKL. The CDR3 extends over 16 amino acids. The ends were cut back, 1 base at V and 4 bases at J, with 14 bases in the middle. CDR3: CASSQGWSGPYNEQFF. DNA of the CDR3: TGCGCCAGCAGCCAAGGGTGGTCAGGGCCGTACAATGAGCAGTTCTTC.